This T cell receptor beta chain was recovered during a study of T cells in Graves' hyperthyroidism and ophthalmopathy. This clonotype was seen repeatedly, ten times or more. What it binds is not known. Study results and caveats: The model predicted ophthalmopathy a median roughly six months before onset.

This CDR3 has 17 amino acids. The germline V gene encodes CDR1 SGHAT and CDR2 FQNNGV. V was pared by 5 bases and J by 0 bases, with 19 bases between. RNA transcripts gave rise to amplified TCR beta CDR3 regions. With the HTBI primer set, the TCR CDR3 went through a first round of RT-PCR. TCRdb re-called the multiplex PCR reads through MiXCR, storing one row per CDR3 protein. The table includes 490,000 or so distinct CDR3 sequences, 20% detected once. This TCR derives from a man aged 40-49 years with Graves' ophthalmopathy. The chain employs TRBV11-2 and TRBJ1-2, with a possible D match to TRBD1 (6 bases). Sequenced material: blood. Here the CDR3 DNA reads TGTGCCAGCAGCCACTACAGTGGGGGCGTGGCTAACTATGGCTACACCTTC. Its translation is CASSHYSGGVANYGYTF.